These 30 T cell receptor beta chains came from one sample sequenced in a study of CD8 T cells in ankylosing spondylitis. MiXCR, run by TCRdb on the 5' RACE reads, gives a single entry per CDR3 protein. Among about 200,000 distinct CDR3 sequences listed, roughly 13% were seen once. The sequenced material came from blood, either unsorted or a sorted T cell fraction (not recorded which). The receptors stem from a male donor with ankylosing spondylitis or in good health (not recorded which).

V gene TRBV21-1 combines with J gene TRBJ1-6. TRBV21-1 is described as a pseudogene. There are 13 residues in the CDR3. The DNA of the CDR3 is TGTGCCAGCATGGCAGCCTGTCATTCACCCCTCCACTTT. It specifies CASMAACHSPLHF.

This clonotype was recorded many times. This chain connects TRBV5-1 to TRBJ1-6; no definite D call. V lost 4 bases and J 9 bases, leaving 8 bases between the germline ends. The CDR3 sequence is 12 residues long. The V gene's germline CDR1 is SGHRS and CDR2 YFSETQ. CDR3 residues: CASSPSGSPLHF. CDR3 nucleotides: TGCGCCAGCAGCCCTAGCGGTTCACCCCTCCACTTT.

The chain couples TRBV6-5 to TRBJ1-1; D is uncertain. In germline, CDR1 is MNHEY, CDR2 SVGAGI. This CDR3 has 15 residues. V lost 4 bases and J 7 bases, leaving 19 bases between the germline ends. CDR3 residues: CASSSTTTQTFEAFF. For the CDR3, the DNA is TGTGCCAGCAGTTCCACCACCACGCAAACTTTTGAAGCTTTCTTT.

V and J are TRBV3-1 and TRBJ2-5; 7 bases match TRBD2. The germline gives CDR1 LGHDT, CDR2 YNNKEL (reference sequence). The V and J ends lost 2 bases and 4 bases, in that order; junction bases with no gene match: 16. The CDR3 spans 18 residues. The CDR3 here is CASSQQTPLASMGETQYF. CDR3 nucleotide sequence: TGTGCCAGCAGCCAACAGACCCCACTAGCGTCGATGGGAGAGACCCAGTACTTC.

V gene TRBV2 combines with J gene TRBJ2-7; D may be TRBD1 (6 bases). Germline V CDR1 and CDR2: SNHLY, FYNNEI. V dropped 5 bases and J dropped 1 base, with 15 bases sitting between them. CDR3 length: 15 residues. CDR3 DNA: TGTGCCAGCAGTCCGGGACACGCCGCATCCTACGAGCAGTACTTC. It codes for CASSPGHAASYEQYF.

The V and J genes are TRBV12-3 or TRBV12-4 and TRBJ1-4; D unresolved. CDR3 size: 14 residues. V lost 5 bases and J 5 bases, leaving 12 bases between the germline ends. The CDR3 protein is CASSTDGRNEKLFF. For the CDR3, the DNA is TGTGCCAGCAGTACGGACGGAAGGAATGAAAAACTGTTTTTT.

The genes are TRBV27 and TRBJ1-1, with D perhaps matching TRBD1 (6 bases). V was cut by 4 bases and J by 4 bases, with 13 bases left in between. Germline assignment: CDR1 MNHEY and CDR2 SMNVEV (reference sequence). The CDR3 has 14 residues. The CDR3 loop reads CASSSLTGPTEAFF. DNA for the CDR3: TGTGCCAGCAGTTCCCTGACAGGTCCCACTGAAGCTTTCTTT.

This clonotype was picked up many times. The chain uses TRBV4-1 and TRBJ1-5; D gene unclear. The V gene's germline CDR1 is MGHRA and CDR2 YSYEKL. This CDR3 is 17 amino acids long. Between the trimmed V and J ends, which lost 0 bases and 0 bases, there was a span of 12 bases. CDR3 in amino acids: CASSQDPDWASNQPQHF. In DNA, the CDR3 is TGCGCCAGCAGCCAAGACCCGGACTGGGCTAGCAATCAGCCCCAGCATTTT.

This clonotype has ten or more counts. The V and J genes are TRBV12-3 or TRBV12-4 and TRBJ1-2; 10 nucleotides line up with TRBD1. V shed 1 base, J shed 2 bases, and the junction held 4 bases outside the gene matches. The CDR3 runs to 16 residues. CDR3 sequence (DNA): TGTGCCAGCAGTTTAGTGGGGACAGGGGCCAACTATGGCTACACCTTC. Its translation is CASSLVGTGANYGYTF.

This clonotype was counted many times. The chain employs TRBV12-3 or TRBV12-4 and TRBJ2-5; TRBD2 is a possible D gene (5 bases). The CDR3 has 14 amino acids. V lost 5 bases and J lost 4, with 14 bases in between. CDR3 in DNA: TGTGCCAGCAGTCCCCGGGATTTCTCAGAGACCCAGTACTTC. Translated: CASSPRDFSETQYF.

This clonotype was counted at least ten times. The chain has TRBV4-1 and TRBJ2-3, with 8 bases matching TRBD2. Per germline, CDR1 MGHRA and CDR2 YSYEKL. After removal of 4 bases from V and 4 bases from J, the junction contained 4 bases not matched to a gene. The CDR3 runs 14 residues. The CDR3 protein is CASSPTGGADTQYF. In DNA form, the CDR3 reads TGCGCCAGCAGCCCCACGGGGGGGGCAGATACGCAGTATTTT.

The CDR3 nucleotides read TGTGCCAGCAACACAGGGGACACCGGGGAGCTGTTTTTT. It yields the protein CASNTGDTGELFF. J is TRBJ2-2 and V is TRBV6-1; TRBD1 aligns across 7 bases. The germline CDR1 and CDR2 sequences are MNHNS and SASEGT. CDR3 length: 13 amino acids. Unmatched junction bases numbered 2, after V lost 7 bases and J lost 3 bases.

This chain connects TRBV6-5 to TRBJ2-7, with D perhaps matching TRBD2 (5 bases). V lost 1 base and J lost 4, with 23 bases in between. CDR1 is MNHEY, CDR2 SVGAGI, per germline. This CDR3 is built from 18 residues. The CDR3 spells CASSYLRGRTPRLYEQYF. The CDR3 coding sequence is TGTGCCAGCAGTTACTTGCGAGGGCGGACTCCCCGACTTTACGAGCAGTACTTC.

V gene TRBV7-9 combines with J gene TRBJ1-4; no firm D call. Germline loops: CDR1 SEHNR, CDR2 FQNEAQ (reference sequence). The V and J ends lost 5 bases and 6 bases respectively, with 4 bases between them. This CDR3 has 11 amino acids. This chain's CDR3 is CASSPYEKLFF. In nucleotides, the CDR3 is TGTGCCAGCAGCCCCTATGAAAAACTGTTTTTT.

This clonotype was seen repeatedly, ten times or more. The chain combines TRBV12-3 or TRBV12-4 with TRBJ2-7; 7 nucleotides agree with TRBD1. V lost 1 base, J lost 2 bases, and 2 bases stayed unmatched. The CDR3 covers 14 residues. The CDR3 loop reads CASSLVQGAYEQYF. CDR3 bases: TGTGCCAGCAGTTTAGTCCAGGGGGCCTACGAGCAGTACTTC.

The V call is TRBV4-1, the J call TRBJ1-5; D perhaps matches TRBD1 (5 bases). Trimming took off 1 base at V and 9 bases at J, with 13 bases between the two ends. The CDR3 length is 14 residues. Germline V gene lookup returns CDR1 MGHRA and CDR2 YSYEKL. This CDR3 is CASSQGRDDRPQHF. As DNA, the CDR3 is TGCGCCAGCAGCCAAGGCAGGGACGATCGGCCCCAGCATTTT.

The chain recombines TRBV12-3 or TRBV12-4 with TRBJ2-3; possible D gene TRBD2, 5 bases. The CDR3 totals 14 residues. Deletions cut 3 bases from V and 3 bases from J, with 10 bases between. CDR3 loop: CASSLQPGTDTQYF. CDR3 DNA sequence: TGTGCCAGCAGTTTGCAACCGGGAACAGATACGCAGTATTTT.

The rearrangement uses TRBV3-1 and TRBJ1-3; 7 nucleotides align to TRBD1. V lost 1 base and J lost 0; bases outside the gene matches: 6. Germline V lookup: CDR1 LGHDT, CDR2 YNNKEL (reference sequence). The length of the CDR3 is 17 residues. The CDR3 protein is CASSQVIQGTSGNTIYF. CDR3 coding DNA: TGTGCCAGCAGCCAAGTAATACAGGGGACCTCTGGAAACACCATATATTTT.

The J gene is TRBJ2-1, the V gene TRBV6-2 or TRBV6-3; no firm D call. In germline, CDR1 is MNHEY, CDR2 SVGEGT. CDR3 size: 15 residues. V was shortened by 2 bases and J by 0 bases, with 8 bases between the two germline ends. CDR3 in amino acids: CASSYRSASYNEQFF. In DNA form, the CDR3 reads TGTGCCAGCAGTTACCGGTCGGCCTCCTACAATGAGCAGTTCTTC.

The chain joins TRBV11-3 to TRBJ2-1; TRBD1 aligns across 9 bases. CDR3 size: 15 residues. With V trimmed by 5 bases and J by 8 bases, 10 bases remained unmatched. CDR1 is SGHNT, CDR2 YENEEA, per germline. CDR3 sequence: CASSLGTGNYDEQFF. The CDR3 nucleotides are TGTGCCAGCAGCCTAGGGACAGGGAATTACGATGAGCAGTTCTTC.

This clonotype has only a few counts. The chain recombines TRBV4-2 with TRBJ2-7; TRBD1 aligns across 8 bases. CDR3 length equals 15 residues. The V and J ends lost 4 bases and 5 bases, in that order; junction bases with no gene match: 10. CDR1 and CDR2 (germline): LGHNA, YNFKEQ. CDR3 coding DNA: TGTGCCAGCAGCCCCTTCACAGGGGGTGGGGACGAGCAGTACTTC. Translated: CASSPFTGGGDEQYF.

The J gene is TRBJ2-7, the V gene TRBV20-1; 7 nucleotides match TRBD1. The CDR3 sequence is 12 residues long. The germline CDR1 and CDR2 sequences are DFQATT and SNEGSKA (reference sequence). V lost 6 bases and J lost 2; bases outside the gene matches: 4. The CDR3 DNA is TGCAGTGCCGGGGACAGCCCCTACGAGCAGTACTTC. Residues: CSAGDSPYEQYF.

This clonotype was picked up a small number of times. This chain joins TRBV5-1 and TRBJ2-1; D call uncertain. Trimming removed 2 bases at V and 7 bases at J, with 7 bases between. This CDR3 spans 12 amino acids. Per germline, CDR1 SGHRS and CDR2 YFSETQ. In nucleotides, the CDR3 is TGCGCCAGCAGCTTCGAATTAAATGAGCAGTTCTTC. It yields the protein CASSFELNEQFF.

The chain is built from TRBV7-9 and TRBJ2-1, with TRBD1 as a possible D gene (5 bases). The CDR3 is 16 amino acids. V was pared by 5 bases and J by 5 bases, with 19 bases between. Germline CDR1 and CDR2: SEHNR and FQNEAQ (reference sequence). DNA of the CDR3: TGTGCCAGCAGCCCTAGGGGCGGAGAGCATAACAATGAGCAGTTCTTC. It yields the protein CASSPRGGEHNNEQFF.

The DNA of the CDR3 is TGCGCCAGCAGTGAGTCTCACAGCCAAGAGACCCAGTACTTC. It specifies CASSESHSQETQYF. V is TRBV10-1 and J is TRBJ2-5; D call uncertain. Germline CDR1 WNHNN, CDR2 SYGVQD (reference sequence). V was pared by 0 bases and J by 1 base, with 6 bases between. CDR3 length equals 14 residues.

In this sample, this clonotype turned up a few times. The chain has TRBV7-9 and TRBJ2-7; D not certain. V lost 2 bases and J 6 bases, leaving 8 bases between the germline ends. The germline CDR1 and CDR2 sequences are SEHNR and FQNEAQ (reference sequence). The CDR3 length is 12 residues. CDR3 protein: CASSLSDLEQYF. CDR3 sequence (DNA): TGTGCCAGCAGCTTATCGGACCTCGAGCAGTACTTC.

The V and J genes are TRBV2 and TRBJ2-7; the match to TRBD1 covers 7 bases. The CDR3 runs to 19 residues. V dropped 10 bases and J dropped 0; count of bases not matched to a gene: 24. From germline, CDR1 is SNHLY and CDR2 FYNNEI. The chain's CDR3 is CAICFPLTGTPTGSYEQYF. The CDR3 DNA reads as TGTGCCATCTGTTTCCCGCTGACAGGGACCCCAACCGGCTCCTACGAGCAGTACTTC.

In DNA form, the CDR3 reads TGTGCCAGCAGCGTAGGTCAGGGAGGCTCCTACAATGAGCAGTTCTTC. This codes for CASSVGQGGSYNEQFF. The chain employs TRBV9 and TRBJ2-1; TRBD2 is a possible D gene (6 bases). Germline CDR1 reads SGDLS; CDR2 reads YYNGEE. CDR3 length equals 16 residues. V was shortened by 0 bases and J by 0 bases, with 10 bases between the two germline ends.

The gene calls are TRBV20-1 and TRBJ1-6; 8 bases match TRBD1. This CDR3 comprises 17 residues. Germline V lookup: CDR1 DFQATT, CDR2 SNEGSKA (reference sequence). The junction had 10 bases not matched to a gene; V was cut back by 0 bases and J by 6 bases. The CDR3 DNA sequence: TGCAGTGCTAGAGATGACGGACAGGGAGTACTTAATTCACCCCTCCACTTT. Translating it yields CSARDDGQGVLNSPLHF.

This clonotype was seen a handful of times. The CDR3 region is CASSYQEGWGSEQFF. For the CDR3, the DNA is TGTGCCAGCAGCTACCAGGAGGGTTGGGGGAGTGAGCAGTTCTTC. This chain links TRBV11-3 with TRBJ2-1; tentative D call: TRBD2 (6 bases). Trimming cost V 4 bases and J 9 bases, with 19 bases left between them. CDR1 is SGHNT and CDR2 is YENEEA in the germline V gene. CDR3 size: 15 residues.